This T cell receptor (beta chain) was captured by sequencing in a study of T cells after yellow fever vaccination. For the study at large: Preparation used SMART-Seq v4 Ultra Low Input for the low-cell-number fractions. Findings and caveats of the study: Only a minor proportion of clonotypes was detected across both CD4 and CD8 compartments. Reappearance after the booster was observed for most primary-vaccination clones (96% CD4, roughly 88% CD8).

Trimming cost V 1 base and J 3 bases, with 13 bases left between them. In germline, CDR1 is MGHRA, CDR2 YSYEKL. This CDR3 has 15 residues. This clonotype was seen at least ten times. What it recognizes is unknown. One entry per CDR3 protein results from TCRdb running MiXCR on the 5' RACE reads. The repertoire has around 50,000 distinct CDR3 sequences, approximately 7% of them found once; the top ten carry around 28%. The input for sequencing was CD8+ T cells sorted from PBMCs, taken around 14 days after the first yellow fever vaccination. The sequence was obtained from a man aged 18 to 30 who received the YFV17D yellow fever vaccine. This sequence joins TRBV4-1 and TRBJ2-7, with D tentatively TRBD1 (5 bases). CDR3 sequence (DNA): TGCGCCAGCAGCCAAGTAACCGACAGCTTCTACGAGCAGTACGTC. Translating it yields CASSQVTDSFYEQYV.